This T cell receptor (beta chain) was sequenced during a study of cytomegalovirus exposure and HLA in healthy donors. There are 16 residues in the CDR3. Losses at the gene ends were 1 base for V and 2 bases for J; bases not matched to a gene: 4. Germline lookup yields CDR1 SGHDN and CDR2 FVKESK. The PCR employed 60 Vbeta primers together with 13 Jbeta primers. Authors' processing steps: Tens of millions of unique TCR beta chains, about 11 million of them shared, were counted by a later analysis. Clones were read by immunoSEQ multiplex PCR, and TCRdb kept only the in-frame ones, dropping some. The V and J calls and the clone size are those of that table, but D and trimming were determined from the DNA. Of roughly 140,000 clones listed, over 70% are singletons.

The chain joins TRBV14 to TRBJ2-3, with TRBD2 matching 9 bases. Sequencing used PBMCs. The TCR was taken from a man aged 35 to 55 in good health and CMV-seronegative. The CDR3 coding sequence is TGTGCCAGCAGCCAAGTGGCGGGGGGGTTCACAGATACGCAGTATTTT. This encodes CASSQVAGGFTDTQYF.